This is a list of T cell receptor beta chains from one sample in a study of T cells after somatic rescue of genetic block. Generated by immunoSEQ multiplex PCR, the TCRdb table keeps only in-frame clones and is missing some. The sample has 88,000 or so clones, 85% to 90% seen once. Sequenced material: peripheral blood mononuclear cells (PBMCs). Receptors originate from a woman between 18 and 30 years old. The CDR3 runs from the conserved cysteine through the conserved F or W. Fields, in order: D gene, J gene, V gene, clone size, CDR3 protein, CDR3 DNA. The D gene is left open where the match is weak. Only part of the rows carry a size: once, few, many, or a class if the clone is expanded.

d_gene: .
j_gene: TRBJ1-1
v_gene: TRBV7-9
abundance: .
CDR3aa: CASSSGYTEAFF
CDR3nt: TGTGCCAGCAGCTCGGGATACACTGAAGCTTTCTTT

d_gene: TRBD2
j_gene: TRBJ2-7
v_gene: TRBV12-5
abundance: .
CDR3aa: CASGGLAGSYEQYF
CDR3nt: TGTGCTAGTGGGGGACTAGCGGGATCTTACGAGCAGTACTTC

d_gene: .
j_gene: TRBJ2-5
v_gene: TRBV5-1
abundance: .
CDR3aa: CASSPGSSQETQYF
CDR3nt: TGCGCCAGCAGCCCAGGGTCTTCCCAAGAGACCCAGTACTTC

d_gene: .
j_gene: TRBJ2-3
v_gene: TRBV5-4
abundance: .
CDR3aa: CASSLGPLLPDTQYF
CDR3nt: TGTGCCAGCAGCTTAGGGCCTTTGCTTCCAGATACGCAGTATTTT

d_gene: .
j_gene: TRBJ2-3
v_gene: TRBV5-1
abundance: .
CDR3aa: CASSLGQSSTDTQYF
CDR3nt: TGCGCCAGCAGCTTAGGACAGTCTAGCACAGATACGCAGTATTTT

d_gene: .
j_gene: TRBJ2-2
v_gene: TRBV18
abundance: .
CDR3aa: CASSLTGPGELFF
CDR3nt: TGTGCCAGCTCACTTACAGGGCCCGGGGAGCTGTTTTTT

d_gene: .
j_gene: TRBJ2-1
v_gene: TRBV11-3
abundance: .
CDR3aa: CASSFSNEQFF
CDR3nt: TGTGCCAGCAGCTTCTCCAATGAGCAGTTCTTC

d_gene: TRBD1
j_gene: TRBJ1-1
v_gene: TRBV7-3
abundance: .
CDR3aa: CASSRTGTDTEAFF
CDR3nt: TGTGCCAGCAGCCGGACAGGGACGGACACTGAAGCTTTCTTT

d_gene: .
j_gene: TRBJ1-2
v_gene: TRBV4-3
abundance: .
CDR3aa: CASSLEGGGLYGYTF
CDR3nt: TGCGCCAGCAGCCTTGAGGGAGGGGGTCTTTATGGCTACACCTTC

d_gene: .
j_gene: TRBJ1-3
v_gene: TRBV15
abundance: .
CDR3aa: CATSRAEGPTIYF
CDR3nt: TGTGCCACCAGCAGGGCCGAGGGACCCACCATATATTTT

d_gene: TRBD2
j_gene: TRBJ2-3
v_gene: TRBV5-6
abundance: .
CDR3aa: CASSFLAGAGNGTQYF
CDR3nt: TGTGCCAGCAGCTTCCTAGCGGGAGCGGGGAATGGGACGCAGTATTTT

d_gene: .
j_gene: TRBJ1-1
v_gene: TRBV11-2
abundance: .
CDR3aa: CASSPSRALNTEAFF
CDR3nt: TGTGCCAGCAGCCCCAGCAGGGCCCTGAACACTGAAGCTTTCTTT

d_gene: .
j_gene: TRBJ2-2
v_gene: TRBV6-1
abundance: once
CDR3aa: CASGGRGTGELFF
CDR3nt: TGTGCCAGCGGGGGACGAGGCACCGGGGAGCTGTTTTTT

d_gene: TRBD1
j_gene: TRBJ1-5
v_gene: TRBV6-1
abundance: .
CDR3aa: CASSGQGASNQPQHF
CDR3nt: TGTGCCAGCAGTGGACAGGGGGCGAGCAATCAGCCCCAGCATTTT

d_gene: .
j_gene: TRBJ1-1
v_gene: TRBV6-5
abundance: few
CDR3aa: CASSYGGYTEAFF
CDR3nt: TGTGCCAGCAGTTATGGGGGTTACACTGAAGCTTTCTTT

d_gene: .
j_gene: TRBJ1-5
v_gene: TRBV9
abundance: .
CDR3aa: CASSVGAGNQPQHF
CDR3nt: TGTGCCAGCAGCGTAGGGGCAGGCAATCAGCCCCAGCATTTT

d_gene: .
j_gene: TRBJ2-5
v_gene: TRBV20-1
abundance: .
CDR3aa: CSARPGETQYF
CDR3nt: TGCAGTGCTAGGCCAGGGGAGACCCAGTACTTC

d_gene: .
j_gene: TRBJ2-3
v_gene: TRBV6-4
abundance: once
CDR3aa: CASSPTGDTQYF
CDR3nt: TGTGCCAGCAGTCCGACGGGCGATACGCAGTATTTT

d_gene: .
j_gene: TRBJ2-7
v_gene: TRBV6-5
abundance: .
CDR3aa: CASSYSGAAYEQYF
CDR3nt: TGTGCCAGCAGTTACTCGGGAGCGGCCTACGAGCAGTACTTC

d_gene: TRBD2
j_gene: TRBJ2-5
v_gene: TRBV7-9
abundance: .
CDR3aa: CASSHGLAGEGETQYF
CDR3nt: TGTGCCAGCAGCCACGGACTAGCGGGAGAGGGGGAGACCCAGTACTTC

d_gene: TRBD1
j_gene: TRBJ1-1
v_gene: TRBV18
abundance: .
CDR3aa: CASSRGQGNTEAFF
CDR3nt: TGTGCCAGCTCGCGGGGACAGGGGAACACTGAAGCTTTCTTT

d_gene: .
j_gene: TRBJ2-3
v_gene: TRBV19
abundance: .
CDR3aa: CASRVDGSRDTQYF
CDR3nt: TGTGCCAGTAGGGTCGACGGGTCGAGGGATACGCAGTATTTT

d_gene: .
j_gene: TRBJ2-7
v_gene: TRBV5-6
abundance: .
CDR3aa: CASSLAGHVYEQYF
CDR3nt: TGTGCCAGCAGCTTGGCCGGACATGTCTACGAGCAGTACTTC

d_gene: .
j_gene: TRBJ1-5
v_gene: TRBV27
abundance: .
CDR3aa: CASSGGGIGQPQHF
CDR3nt: TGTGCCAGCAGCGGGGGAGGAATTGGTCAGCCCCAGCATTTT

d_gene: .
j_gene: TRBJ1-4
v_gene: TRBV7-9
abundance: .
CDR3aa: CASSSRGDEKLFF
CDR3nt: TGTGCCAGCAGTTCTCGGGGGGATGAAAAACTGTTTTTT

d_gene: .
j_gene: TRBJ2-7
v_gene: TRBV27
abundance: .
CDR3aa: CASRRIAVEQYF
CDR3nt: TGTGCCAGCAGACGGATAGCGGTCGAGCAGTACTTC

d_gene: .
j_gene: TRBJ2-2
v_gene: TRBV18
abundance: .
CDR3aa: CASSRLSRAGTGELFF
CDR3nt: TGTGCCAGCTCACGTCTCTCCAGGGCCGGGACCGGGGAGCTGTTTTTT

d_gene: .
j_gene: TRBJ2-3
v_gene: TRBV7-9
abundance: .
CDR3aa: CASTTRDGGTDTQYF
CDR3nt: TGTGCCAGCACCACCAGGGACGGGGGCACAGATACGCAGTATTTT

d_gene: TRBD2
j_gene: TRBJ2-1
v_gene: TRBV5-1
abundance: .
CDR3aa: CASSLGGLASNEQFF
CDR3nt: TGCGCCAGCAGCTTGGGTGGACTAGCTTCGAATGAGCAGTTCTTC

d_gene: TRBD1
j_gene: TRBJ2-3
v_gene: TRBV14
abundance: .
CDR3aa: CASSYRTGTGLTDTQYF
CDR3nt: TGTGCCAGCAGCTATCGAACCGGGACAGGGTTGACAGATACGCAGTATTTT

d_gene: .
j_gene: TRBJ1-2
v_gene: TRBV30
abundance: .
CDR3aa: CAWRFNQVFNYGYTF
CDR3nt: TGTGCCTGGAGGTTTAACCAGGTTTTCAACTATGGCTACACCTTC

d_gene: .
j_gene: TRBJ1-5
v_gene: TRBV28
abundance: .
CDR3aa: CASSPPTRFQPQHF
CDR3nt: TGTGCCAGCAGTCCGCCTACGCGGTTTCAGCCCCAGCATTTT

d_gene: TRBD2
j_gene: TRBJ2-7
v_gene: TRBV6-1
abundance: .
CDR3aa: CASSTGLASTYEQYF
CDR3nt: TGTGCCAGCAGTACGGGACTAGCGTCAACCTACGAGCAGTACTTC

d_gene: .
j_gene: TRBJ1-1
v_gene: TRBV10-3
abundance: .
CDR3aa: CAISELWVWEGDTEAFF
CDR3nt: TGTGCCATCAGTGAGTTGTGGGTCTGGGAGGGGGACACTGAAGCTTTCTTT

d_gene: TRBD2
j_gene: TRBJ2-5
v_gene: TRBV7-6
abundance: .
CDR3aa: CASSSLRTSGKPREYF
CDR3nt: TGTGCCAGCAGCTCCCTTCGGACTAGCGGGAAGCCCCGCGAGTACTTC